Presented here are 2 T cell receptor beta chains from one specimen sequenced in a study of neoadjuvant anti-PD-1 for oral cavity cancer listed by TCRdb under 2021. The library was built by means of the immunoSEQ multiplex PCR assay. Not all clones reach the TCRdb copy of this immuneACCESS table, which keeps in-frame sequences only. Checked studies attribute under half of the gap to unresolved V genes and leave the rest unexplained. In all, the sample holds some 13,000 clones, and around three fifths of those were seen once. Approximately 7% of the sample comes from the top ten. The time point label here, explained by the study, means: before neoadjuvant nivolumab. Specimen: tumor tissue, collected before nivolumab (anti-PD-1) treatment. Receptor source: a person aged 40-85 years with oral cavity squamous cell carcinoma. The donor label of this sample is uncertain.

The chain is built from TRBV5-1 and TRBJ2-5; tentatively, D is TRBD2 (5 bases). Germline V gene sequence: CDR1 SGHRS, CDR2 YFSETQ. V shed 6 bases and J shed 1 base, with 10 bases lying between them. This CDR3 is 13 amino acids long. CDR3 sequence: CASTRTPQETQYF. CDR3 DNA sequence: TGCGCCAGCACACGGACTCCCCAAGAGACCCAGTACTTC.

This clone was seen once. This chain joins TRBV6-1 and TRBJ2-7; 11 positions match TRBD2. Trimming at V came to 1 base and at J to 0 bases, leaving 11 bases not matched to a gene. The CDR3 is made up of 19 amino acids. Germline V gene sequence: CDR1 MNHNS, CDR2 SASEGT. The CDR3 is CASSEGIAGGQRSSYEQYF. For the CDR3, the DNA is TGTGCCAGCAGTGAAGGAATAGCGGGGGGGCAGAGAAGCTCCTACGAGCAGTACTTC.